The 28 T cell receptor beta chains below all came from one sample that was sequenced in a study of blood T cell repertoires in COVID-19. This table comes from immunoSEQ multiplex PCR, and its TCRdb copy is limited to in-frame clones, with some not included. The data show over 250,000 clones, roughly 89% seen once. The sequencing sample was made of PBMCs or T cells enriched from blood (not recorded which). The receptors stem from a woman in her fifties or sixties who had recovered from COVID-19.

This clone was seen a few times. This rearrangement joins TRBV28 to TRBJ1-1; no clear D gene. Germline CDR1 and CDR2: MDHEN and SYDVKM. V lost 2 bases and J lost 3, with 16 bases in between. This CDR3 contains 16 residues. The CDR3 sequence is CASSLPQAGGYTEAFF. For the CDR3, the DNA is TGTGCCAGCAGTTTACCCCAGGCGGGAGGCTACACTGAAGCTTTCTTT.

The table lists this clone with a few counts. V gene TRBV28 combines with J gene TRBJ1-6; no definite D call. Germline V lookup: CDR1 MDHEN, CDR2 SYDVKM. The germline V and J ends were trimmed by 2 bases and 7 bases, with 3 bases remaining between them. This CDR3 is 12 amino acids long. This CDR3 is CASSLLNSPLHF. As DNA, the CDR3 is TGTGCCAGCAGTTTACTAAATTCACCCCTCCACTTT.

CDR3 loop: CASSFTENTEAFF. In DNA, the CDR3 is TGTGCCAGCAGTTTCACAGAGAACACTGAAGCTTTCTTT. The chain recombines TRBV28 with TRBJ1-1; no firm D call. The CDR3 runs 13 residues. V was shortened by 3 bases and J by 1 base, with 6 bases between the two germline ends. Germline V gene sequence: CDR1 MDHEN, CDR2 SYDVKM.

The chain recombines TRBV19 with TRBJ1-2; D is unresolved. The CDR3 is 14 residues long. V lost 6 bases, J lost 3 bases, and 14 bases lay in between. Per germline, CDR1 LNHDA and CDR2 SQIVND (reference sequence). CDR3 DNA: TGTGCCAGTAGGGAGGTTGGGCGGGACTATGGCTACACCTTC. Its protein product is CASREVGRDYGYTF.

The gene calls are TRBV28 and TRBJ1-3; TRBD1 matches 10 bases. The CDR3 loop spans 15 amino acids. Germline V gene lookup returns CDR1 MDHEN and CDR2 SYDVKM. V shed 3 bases and J 6 bases; nucleotides not matched to a gene: 5. The CDR3 DNA is TGTGCCAGCAGTTTCTCGACAGGGGGCAAAAACACCATATATTTT. This encodes CASSFSTGGKNTIYF.

The chain uses TRBV11-2 and TRBJ2-1; TRBD1 might be the D (5 bases). The CDR3 consists of 14 residues. Per germline, CDR1 SGHAT and CDR2 FQNNGV. The ends were cut back, 1 base at V and 5 bases at J, with 9 bases in the middle. The CDR3 DNA is TGTGCCAGCAGCTTAGCGACAGAAAACAATGAGCAGTTCTTC. Its protein product is CASSLATENNEQFF.

The V and J genes are TRBV7-9 and TRBJ2-1; 8 nucleotides align to TRBD1. The CDR3 totals 18 residues. Trimming at V came to 5 bases and at J to 2 bases, leaving 14 bases not matched to a gene. Germline V lookup: CDR1 SEHNR, CDR2 FQNEAQ (reference sequence). Here the CDR3 reads CASSRWTGSGMTYNEQFF. CDR3 coding DNA: TGTGCCAGCAGCCGCTGGACAGGGAGTGGGATGACCTACAATGAGCAGTTCTTC. Based on the CDR3 plus reference TRBV7-9 and TRBJ2-1, the full variable domain is DTGVSQNPRHKITKRGQNVTFRCDPISEHNRLYWYRQTLGQGPEFLTYFQNEAQLEKSRLLSDRFSAERPKGSFSTLEIQRTEQGDSAMYLCASSRWTGSGMTYNEQFFGPGTRLTVL.

CDR3 coding DNA: TGTGCCAGCAGCCTAAACTACGAGCAGTACTTC. Translation: CASSLNYEQYF. The chain is built from TRBV11-2 and TRBJ2-7, with unresolved D. V was pared by 5 bases and J by 3 bases, with 5 bases between. The CDR3 extends over 11 amino acids. The germline V gene encodes CDR1 SGHAT and CDR2 FQNNGV.

The chain combines TRBV15 with TRBJ2-1, with 7 bases identical to TRBD2. The CDR3 has 13 amino acids. Germline values: CDR1 LNHNV, CDR2 YYDKDF (reference sequence). V lost 0 bases, J lost 7 bases, and 0 bases stayed unmatched. The CDR3 DNA reads TGTGCCACCAGCAGAGAGGGACTAAATGAGCAGTTCTTC. Translation: CATSREGLNEQFF.

The chain recombines TRBV9 with TRBJ1-1; 7 bases align to TRBD1. Germline V CDR1 and CDR2: SGDLS, YYNGEE. The trim removed 4 bases at V and 4 bases at J, leaving 7 bases unmatched. The CDR3 is 14 amino acids. CDR3: CASSFQQGSTEAFF. The CDR3 nucleotides are TGTGCCAGCAGCTTTCAACAGGGGAGCACTGAAGCTTTCTTT.

CDR3 loop: CASSDRQGSYNSPLHF. In DNA, the CDR3 is TGTGCCAGCAGCGACCGACAGGGGTCATATAATTCACCCCTCCACTTT. V usage is TRBV9 and J usage is TRBJ1-6, with 8 bases that match TRBD1. Germline V gene data show CDR1 as SGDLS and CDR2 as YYNGEE. Trimming cost V 3 bases and J 4 bases; bases outside gene matches: 6. CDR3 length: 16 residues.

The chain links TRBV11-3 to TRBJ2-2; no firm D call. CDR1 is SGHNT and CDR2 is YENEEA in the germline V gene. V gave up 1 base and J gave up 4 bases, with 13 bases separating them. The CDR3 covers 16 residues. The CDR3 DNA is TGTGCCAGCAGCTTAGTCCGGCTAGAGGCCACCGGGGAGCTGTTTTTT. It codes for CASSLVRLEATGELFF. The variable domain in full, completed from reference TRBV11-3 and TRBJ2-2, reads EAGVVQSPRYKIIEKKQPVAFWCNPISGHNTLYWYLQNLGQGPELLIRYENEEAVDDSQLPKDRFSAERLKGVDSTLKIQPAELGDSAVYLCASSLVRLEATGELFFGEGSRLTVL.

The chain joins TRBV5-1 to TRBJ2-2; 7 bases align to TRBD1. V was clipped by 2 bases and J by 4 bases; unmatched bases: 2. The germline gives CDR1 SGHRS, CDR2 YFSETQ. The CDR3 has 14 residues. The CDR3 region is CASSFQGVTGELFF. The CDR3 DNA reads TGCGCCAGCAGCTTCCAGGGGGTCACCGGGGAGCTGTTTTTT.

This clone was seen once. The chain uses TRBV15 and TRBJ1-4; D unclear. The CDR3 covers 15 residues. Germline assignment: CDR1 LNHNV and CDR2 YYDKDF (reference sequence). Deletions cut 0 bases from V and 0 bases from J, with 5 bases between. The CDR3 reads CATSRDRATNEKLFF. The CDR3 bases are TGTGCCACCAGCAGAGATCGCGCAACTAATGAAAAACTGTTTTTT.

V usage is TRBV9 and J usage is TRBJ2-2; the D is unclear. Trimming removed 3 bases from V and 2 bases from J, with 5 bases in between. This CDR3 is 13 amino acids long. The germline V gene has CDR1 SGDLS and CDR2 YYNGEE. CDR3 in DNA: TGTGCCAGCAGCGCGCTAAACACCGGGGAGCTGTTTTTT. Protein sequence: CASSALNTGELFF.

This chain uses TRBV6-5 with TRBJ1-1; D gene uncertain. This CDR3 is 14 amino acids long. Germline V CDR1 and CDR2: MNHEY, SVGAGI. The V end was cut by 3 bases, the J end by 1 base, with 9 bases between. CDR3 amino acids: CASSYGQPNTEAFF. DNA for the CDR3: TGTGCCAGCAGTTATGGGCAGCCGAACACTGAAGCTTTCTTT.

This chain links TRBV5-8 with TRBJ1-2; D not certain. CDR3 length: 15 amino acids. Germline V gene lookup returns CDR1 SGHTS and CDR2 YDEGEE. Trimming cost V 4 bases and J 2 bases, with 15 bases left between them. CDR3 loop: CASSVLPWANYGYTF. The CDR3 DNA reads TGTGCCAGCAGCGTACTCCCCTGGGCAAACTATGGCTACACCTTC.

The J gene is TRBJ2-1, the V gene TRBV9; unclear D gene. Germline values: CDR1 SGDLS, CDR2 YYNGEE. Trimming cost V 4 bases and J 6 bases, with 17 bases left between them. This CDR3 comprises 15 residues. Here the CDR3 reads CASSYTVYASNEQFF. The DNA for the CDR3 is TGTGCCAGCAGCTACACAGTATACGCTTCCAATGAGCAGTTCTTC.

J is TRBJ1-3 and V is TRBV3-1 (or the pseudogene TRBV3-2); the D is unclear. Germline V CDR1 and CDR2: LGHDT, YNNKEL (reference sequence). This CDR3 has 14 amino acids. With 8 bases removed from V and 1 base from J, the gap between germline ends came to 12 bases. Here the CDR3 reads CASSREISGNTIYF. The CDR3 coding sequence is TGTGCCAGCTCAAGAGAGATTTCTGGAAACACCATATATTTT.

This clone was recorded a few times. CDR3 nucleotide sequence: TGTGCCAGCAGCAACCGGGAAGGAGCTGGCACTGAAGCTTTCTTT. Its protein product is CASSNREGAGTEAFF. The chain links TRBV7-9 to TRBJ1-1, with D uncertain. The germline CDR1 and CDR2 sequences are SEHNR and FQNEAQ (reference sequence). The ends were cut back, 5 bases at V and 4 bases at J, with 17 bases in the middle. This CDR3 contains 15 residues.

Notes on this clone: Other DNA sequences in this sample translate to the same CDR3. This chain links TRBV7-3 with TRBJ2-7, with a tentative D call TRBD2 (6 bases). CDR3 length equals 12 residues. The germline V and J ends were trimmed by 5 bases and 6 bases, with 11 bases remaining between them. Germline lookup yields CDR1 SGHTA and CDR2 FQGTGA. CDR3 amino acids: CASSPAGGEQYF. The CDR3 DNA is TGTGCCAGCAGCCCTGCCGGGGGCGAGCAGTACTTC. Full variable domain (outside the CDR3, taken from reference TRBV7-3 and TRBJ2-7): GAGVSQTPSNKVTEKGKYVELRCDPISGHTALYWYRQSLGQGPEFLIYFQGTGAADDSGLPNDRFFAVRPEGSVSTLKIQRTERGDSAVYLCASSPAGGEQYFGPGTRLTVT.

This sequence joins TRBV19 and TRBJ1-5; maybe TRBD1 (5 bases). Germline CDR1 and CDR2: LNHDA and SQIVND (reference sequence). V was pared by 6 bases and J by 4 bases, with 16 bases between. This CDR3 has 15 amino acids. CDR3 in amino acids: CASRRGTGVNQPQHF. CDR3 DNA: TGTGCCAGTAGACGCGGCACAGGCGTAAATCAGCCCCAGCATTTT.

This chain links TRBV11-3 with TRBJ1-1; possibly TRBD1 for D (5 bases). Germline loops: CDR1 SGHNT, CDR2 YENEEA. The CDR3 runs to 15 residues. Trimming took off 3 bases at V and 0 bases at J, with 11 bases between the two ends. The CDR3 nucleotides read TGTGCCAGCAGCTTGATTTCGGGGGTGAACACTGAAGCTTTCTTT. It translates to CASSLISGVNTEAFF.

V is TRBV5-1 and J is TRBJ2-1, with a weak D call TRBD2 (5 bases). V gave up 1 base and J gave up 4 bases, with 12 bases separating them. This CDR3 region has 15 residues. Germline values: CDR1 SGHRS, CDR2 YFSETQ. The CDR3 is CASSLLGRGYNEQFF. The CDR3 region has the DNA TGCGCCAGCAGCTTGCTGGGGAGAGGATACAATGAGCAGTTCTTC.

V usage is TRBV18 and J usage is TRBJ1-1; 9 bases are a match to TRBD1. Trimming removed 5 bases from V and 4 bases from J; junction bases left unmatched: 5. The CDR3 spans 14 residues. The germline CDR1 and CDR2 sequences are KGHSH and LQKENI. The CDR3 here is CASSTGGAPTEAFF. The DNA for the CDR3 is TGTGCCAGCTCAACAGGGGGCGCCCCCACTGAAGCTTTCTTT. The entire variable domain, with the rest obtained from reference TRBV18 and TRBJ1-1, is as follows: NAGVMQNPRHLVRRRGQEARLRCSPMKGHSHVYWYRQLPEEGLKFMVYLQKENIIDESGMPKERFSAEFPKEGPSILRIQQVVRGDSAAYFCASSTGGAPTEAFFGQGTRLTVV.

This rearrangement joins TRBV14 to TRBJ2-1, with D possibly TRBD2 on 6 matching bases. The CDR3 is 17 amino acids. Germline V gene lookup returns CDR1 SGHDN and CDR2 FVKESK. Deletions cut 2 bases from V and 0 bases from J, with 14 bases between. The CDR3 sequence: CASSQRKTSHSYNEQFF. As DNA, the CDR3 is TGTGCCAGCAGCCAACGAAAGACTAGTCACTCCTACAATGAGCAGTTCTTC.

The chain uses TRBV10-3 and TRBJ2-7, with 9 bases identical to TRBD2. After removal of 4 bases from V and 1 base from J, the junction contained 5 bases not matched to a gene. This CDR3 spans 15 amino acids. The germline CDR1 and CDR2 sequences are ENHRY and SYGVKD. CDR3 in DNA: TGTGCCATCAGTGTCGGAGCGGGGGGATCCTACGAGCAGTACTTC. Translated, it gives CAISVGAGGSYEQYF.

The chain recombines TRBV5-4 with TRBJ1-4; no reliable D call. The CDR3 contains 15 residues. Germline lookup yields CDR1 SGHNT and CDR2 YYREEE (reference sequence). Trimming cost V 5 bases and J 4 bases, with 15 bases left between them. The CDR3 DNA reads as TGTGCCAGCAGTGAAAAGATTTCGGGTAATGAAAAACTGTTTTTT. Its protein product is CASSEKISGNEKLFF.